Listed below are T cell receptor beta chains from one sample, sequenced in a study of technical replicates of blood from a handful of donors. Only in-frame clones appear in the TCRdb table, and some are missing; sequencing was by immunoSEQ multiplex PCR. Among more than 70,000 clones listed, about 96% were seen once. The specimen sequenced was T cells isolated from PBMCs. All receptors derive from a human donor in good health. Each CDR3 is given with its conserved first and last residue. D genes are given only for firm matches. The size of a clone is reported for some rows only, either as once, few or many, or as a class for expanded clones.

clone size	J gene	V gene	CDR3 length	D gene	CDR3 DNA	CDR3 protein
NA	TRBJ2-7	TRBV19	13	NA	TGTGCCAGTACTCCAGGGCGGGGGCGAGAGCAGTACTTC	CASTPGRGREQYF
NA	TRBJ1-1	TRBV6-6	13	NA	TGTGCCAGCAGCCCCCAGGTGAACACTGAAGCTTTCTTT	CASSPQVNTEAFF
NA	TRBJ2-2	TRBV2	12	NA	TGTGCCAGTGAGAAGGGGGTCGGAGAGCTGTTTTTT	CASEKGVGELFF
NA	TRBJ2-2	TRBV4-1	15	TRBD1	TGCGCCAGCAGCCTTCGGGACAGGGTTTTCGGGGAGCTGTTTTTT	CASSLRDRVFGELFF
NA	TRBJ2-1	TRBV5-4	14	NA	TGTGCCAGCAGGCGGGGACAGAGTTACAATGAGCAGTTCTTC	CASRRGQSYNEQFF
NA	TRBJ2-7	TRBV6-5	14	NA	TGTGCCAGCACCAAGGACTACACAAGCTACGAGCAGTACTTC	CASTKDYTSYEQYF
NA	TRBJ1-2	TRBV11-2	15	NA	TGTGCCAGCAGCTTAGATCAGGCGACAGGCTATGGCTACACCTTC	CASSLDQATGYGYTF
NA	TRBJ2-2	TRBV5-1	17	NA	TGCGCCAGCAAAGCTGGGACATTCCTGGGGGACACCGGGGAGCTGTTTTTT	CASKAGTFLGDTGELFF
once	TRBJ2-2	TRBV7-2	15	NA	TGTGCCAGCAGCAGGGGGGGGGCGGACACCGGGGAGCTGTTTTTT	CASSRGGADTGELFF
NA	TRBJ1-2	TRBV12-5	16	TRBD1	TGTGCTAGTGGTTTGGCAGGGACAGGGCGAAACTATGGCTACACCTTC	CASGLAGTGRNYGYTF
NA	TRBJ2-1	TRBV6-5	15	NA	TGTGCCACGGAACGTGGGGGCAGTGGTTACAATGAGCAGTTCTTC	CATERGGSGYNEQFF
NA	TRBJ1-2	TRBV6-1	15	NA	TGTGCCACCCCCCGTCCGGGACATCTTGCCTATGGCTACACCTTC	CATPRPGHLAYGYTF
NA	TRBJ2-7	TRBV30	16	NA	TGTGCCTGGAGTGTACTGTCGGGGTTGTTGTCCTACGAGCAGTACTTC	CAWSVLSGLLSYEQYF
NA	TRBJ2-3	TRBV7-9	16	TRBD2	TGTGCCAGCAGCCCTTTAGCGGGGCTTCGGACAGATACGCAGTATTTT	CASSPLAGLRTDTQYF
NA	TRBJ2-3	TRBV5-1	16	NA	TGCGCCAGCAGCGTACAGGGTCGAGGTGGCACAGATACGCAGTATTTT	CASSVQGRGGTDTQYF
NA	TRBJ2-7	TRBV10-1	13	NA	TGCGCCAGCAGTGAAGTGCCGGGGAGCGAGCAGTACTTC	CASSEVPGSEQYF
NA	TRBJ2-3	TRBV5-4	18	TRBD1	TGTGCCAGCAGTTTCCGGGACAGGGGGTTGTGGAGTCCAGATACGCAGTATTTT	CASSFRDRGLWSPDTQYF
NA	TRBJ2-7	TRBV9	16	TRBD2	TGTGCCAGCAGCTTTCGGACTAGCGGGAAAAAGCACGAGCAGTACTTC	CASSFRTSGKKHEQYF
NA	TRBJ2-6	TRBV10-2	13	NA	TGCGCCAGCAGTGGTACTGGGGCCAACGTCCTGACTTTC	CASSGTGANVLTF
NA	TRBJ1-2	TRBV10-3	11	NA	TGTGCCATACTGGTAGGTGACAGCTACACCTTC	CAILVGDSYTF
NA	TRBJ2-5	TRBV16	15	TRBD1	TGTGCCAGCAGCCAATCGGACAGGGGTTCGGAGACCCAGTACTTC	CASSQSDRGSETQYF
NA	TRBJ2-1	TRBV5-1	19	TRBD2	TGCGCCAGCTACAAAACCGGGACTAGCGGGGCTAGCTCCTACAATGAGCAGTTCTTC	CASYKTGTSGASSYNEQFF
NA	TRBJ2-7	TRBV27	16	TRBD2	TGTGCCAGCAGTCCGACGGGGAGGGCTATGGACTACGAGCAGTACTTC	CASSPTGRAMDYEQYF
NA	TRBJ1-1	TRBV4-2	17	NA	TGTGCCAGCAGCCCAGCTTCTCCAGGGGCCCGTGGAAATGAAGCTTTCTTT	CASSPASPGARGNEAFF
NA	TRBJ1-1	TRBV6-5	15	NA	NA	CASSTSDRANTEAFF
NA	TRBJ2-7	TRBV27	15	NA	TGTGCCAGCAGTCCTGGCTCTGCCGGAGCCTACGAGCAGTACTTC	CASSPGSAGAYEQYF
NA	TRBJ1-1	TRBV9	15	TRBD1	TGTGCCAGCAGCGGAACGGGACAGGGGCTCGCTGAAGCTTTCTTT	CASSGTGQGLAEAFF
NA	TRBJ1-2	TRBV11-2	14	NA	TGTGCCAGCAGCCCGGGGGGTTCTAACTATGGCTACACCTTC	CASSPGGSNYGYTF
NA	TRBJ2-2	TRBV15	15	TRBD1	TGTGCCACCAGCGGCCGGGACAGGAACACCGGGGAGCTGTTTTTT	CATSGRDRNTGELFF
NA	TRBJ1-6	TRBV5-1	16	TRBD1	TGCGCCAGCAGCATTTCGACAGGGATCTATAATTCACCCCTCCACTTT	CASSISTGIYNSPLHF
NA	TRBJ2-7	TRBV29-1	13	TRBD1	TGCAGCGTACTCGGGACAGAACTCTACGAGCAGTACTTC	CSVLGTELYEQYF
NA	TRBJ2-7	TRBV27	12	NA	TGTGCCAGCAGTTTCTCGGGGAACGAGCAGTACTTC	CASSFSGNEQYF
NA	TRBJ2-1	TRBV5-4	16	NA	TGTGCCAGCAGCTTGGCCGAAACACTAGCCCTGGATGGGCAGTTCTTC	CASSLAETLALDGQFF
NA	TRBJ2-5	TRBV5-1	14	NA	TGCGCCAGCAGCTTGACGGGATCCCAAGAGACCCAGTACTTC	CASSLTGSQETQYF
NA	TRBJ1-5	TRBV4-1	21	TRBD1	TGCGCCAGCAGCCAAGGCCCCCTCCTGAGGACAGGCATAGAGCCGAATCAGCCCCAGCATTTT	CASSQGPLLRTGIEPNQPQHF
NA	TRBJ1-1	TRBV2	14	NA	TGTGCCAGCAGTCAAGAGACAGTAGGCACTGAAGCTTTCTTT	CASSQETVGTEAFF
NA	TRBJ1-2	TRBV11-3	15	NA	TGTGCCAGCAGCCCTGCCACTTACTATAACTATGGCTACACCTTC	CASSPATYYNYGYTF
NA	TRBJ1-5	TRBV4-1	14	TRBD1	TGCGCCAGCAGCCATGACAGGGTGGATCAGCCCCAGCATTTT	CASSHDRVDQPQHF
NA	TRBJ2-7	TRBV7-9	16	NA	TGTGCCAGCAGCTCCCAACAGGGTGGGCGAATATACGAGCAGTACTTC	CASSSQQGGRIYEQYF
NA	TRBJ2-1	TRBV5-1	15	TRBD1	TGCGCCAGCAGTCCCGGACAGGCTTTTGGCGATGAGCAGTTCTTC	CASSPGQAFGDEQFF
once	TRBJ2-7	TRBV7-2	15	TRBD2	TGTGCCAGCAGCTTTTTTGTGGGGGGGGCCTACGAGCAGTACTTC	CASSFFVGGAYEQYF
NA	TRBJ1-2	TRBV5-6	13	NA	TGTGCCAGCAGCTTAGGAGTCGGCTATGGCTACACCTTC	CASSLGVGYGYTF